Shown below are 24 T cell receptor beta chains from a single sample sequenced in a study of blood T cell repertoires in COVID-19. Sequenced by immunoSEQ multiplex PCR; TCRdb stores in-frame clones only, minus some. The data show some 130,000 clones, roughly 83% seen once. The sequenced sample was peripheral blood. The receptors come from a woman younger than 45 who had recovered from COVID-19.

The chain is built from TRBV6-1 and TRBJ2-1, with D possibly being TRBD1 (5 bases). Looked up from germline, CDR1 is MNHNS and CDR2 is SASEGT. This CDR3 region has 16 residues. V shed 4 bases and J shed 3 bases, with 16 bases lying between them. The chain's CDR3 is CASSVITGNLYNEQFF. CDR3 in DNA: TGTGCCAGCAGTGTAATCACAGGTAACCTCTACAATGAGCAGTTCTTC.

V gene TRBV9 combines with J gene TRBJ2-1; 11 nucleotides align to TRBD2. V lost 3 bases and J lost 4; bases outside the gene matches: 9. This CDR3 region has 17 residues. The germline CDR1 and CDR2 sequences are SGDLS and YYNGEE. The chain's CDR3 is CASSALPSGRPYNEQFF. DNA of the CDR3: TGTGCCAGCAGCGCACTTCCTAGCGGGAGGCCTTACAATGAGCAGTTCTTC.

This sequence joins TRBV12-5 and TRBJ1-5, with a tentative D call TRBD1 (5 bases). V was clipped by 0 bases and J by 6 bases, with 9 bases between them. CDR3 length equals 14 residues. Per the germline V gene, CDR1 is LGHNT and CDR2 is FRNRAP. The CDR3 loop is CASGLVSQGQPQHF. CDR3 in DNA: TGTGCTAGTGGTTTGGTCTCGCAGGGTCAGCCCCAGCATTTT.

J is TRBJ2-3 and V is TRBV7-9, with D perhaps matching TRBD1 (6 bases). The germline V gene has CDR1 SEHNR and CDR2 FQNEAQ (reference sequence). V was pared by 4 bases and J by 4 bases, with 18 bases between. The CDR3 contains 16 residues. CDR3: CASSSRPGVGPDTQYF. In nucleotides, the CDR3 is TGTGCCAGCAGCTCGAGACCAGGGGTTGGTCCAGATACGCAGTATTTT.

The chain uses TRBV6-5 and TRBJ1-3, with 8 bases matching TRBD1. From germline, CDR1 is MNHEY and CDR2 SVGAGI. CDR3 length equals 14 residues. V lost 2 bases, J lost 6 bases, and 3 bases stayed unmatched. The CDR3 DNA sequence: TGTGCCAGCAGTTACCAGGGGGCAGAAAACACCATATATTTT. Translated: CASSYQGAENTIYF.

This sequence joins TRBV2 and TRBJ2-1; possible D gene TRBD2, 7 bases. V dropped 9 bases and J dropped 4 bases, with 13 bases sitting between them. This CDR3 is 13 amino acids long. Germline V CDR1 and CDR2: SNHLY, FYNNEI. DNA for the CDR3: TGTGCCAGGGGGGCGGGAGAGTACAATGAGCAGTTCTTC. Amino acids: CARGAGEYNEQFF.

The chain couples TRBV6-5 to TRBJ2-2; D is ambiguous. Germline lookup yields CDR1 MNHEY and CDR2 SVGAGI. CDR3 length: 12 amino acids. V was pared by 5 bases and J by 7 bases, with 8 bases between. CDR3 residues: CASSPGFGELFF. The CDR3 DNA is TGTGCCAGCAGTCCGGGTTTCGGGGAGCTGTTTTTT.

The rearrangement links TRBV9 to TRBJ1-4, with D perhaps TRBD1 (6 bases). The CDR3 contains 17 residues. Trimming stripped 1 base from V and 2 bases from J, with 15 bases between. Looked up from germline, CDR1 is SGDLS and CDR2 is YYNGEE. In DNA form, the CDR3 reads TGTGCCAGCAGCGTAAACAAGGGGGATCCGACTAATGAAAAACTGTTTTTT. Protein sequence: CASSVNKGDPTNEKLFF.

CDR3 amino acids: CASSLVGGGDQPQHF. Written as DNA, the CDR3 is TGTGCCAGCAGCTTAGTTGGAGGGGGGGATCAGCCCCAGCATTTT. The V call is TRBV7-2, the J call TRBJ1-5; tentatively, D is TRBD1 (6 bases). The CDR3 sequence is 15 residues long. Deletions cut 1 base from V and 5 bases from J, with 12 bases between. Germline V CDR1 and CDR2: SGHTA, FQGNSA.

V usage is TRBV19 and J usage is TRBJ2-5, with 12 bases aligning to TRBD2. J lost 5 bases, V lost 3 bases, and 7 bases had no gene match. Germline V lookup: CDR1 LNHDA, CDR2 SQIVND (reference sequence). CDR3 size: 16 residues. DNA for the CDR3: TGTGCCAGTAGTATTCTAGCGGGAGGGAATAGGGAGACCCAGTACTTC. It encodes CASSILAGGNRETQYF.

CDR3 in amino acids: CASSPWRGRDQETQYF. Here the CDR3 DNA reads TGCGCCAGCAGCCCCTGGAGAGGCAGAGACCAAGAGACCCAGTACTTC. V and J are TRBV5-1 and TRBJ2-5; D is ambiguous. The ends were cut back, 4 bases at V and 0 bases at J, with 16 bases in the middle. The CDR3 contains 16 residues. Looked up from germline, CDR1 is SGHRS and CDR2 is YFSETQ. Looking up the rest from reference TRBV5-1 and TRBJ2-5 gives the full variable domain: KAGVTQTPRYLIKTRGQQVTLSCSPISGHRSVSWYQQTPGQGLQFLFEYFSETQRNKGNFPGRFSGRQFSNSRSEMNVSTLELGDSALYLCASSPWRGRDQETQYFGPGTRLLVL.

The chain recombines TRBV5-1 with TRBJ2-7; TRBD1 matches at 7 bases. The CDR3 is made up of 13 amino acids. V shed 4 bases, J shed 2 bases, and the junction held 3 bases outside the gene matches. Germline assignment: CDR1 SGHRS and CDR2 YFSETQ. In DNA, the CDR3 is TGCGCCAGCAGCCCTCAGGGGGCCTACGAGCAGTACTTC. This encodes CASSPQGAYEQYF.

This clone was recorded a few times. This chain connects TRBV19 to TRBJ2-1; 12 bases line up with TRBD2. V was pared by 1 base and J by 10 bases, with 5 bases of the junction left unmatched. Germline values: CDR1 LNHDA, CDR2 SQIVND (reference sequence). The CDR3 covers 15 residues. The CDR3 spells CASSIGLAGGSEQFF. For the CDR3, the DNA is TGTGCCAGTAGTATAGGTCTAGCGGGGGGGAGCGAGCAGTTCTTC.

The V call is TRBV18, the J call TRBJ1-1, with TRBD1 identical over 8 bases. CDR3 length equals 13 residues. The germline gives CDR1 KGHSH, CDR2 LQKENI. The V gene end was trimmed by 5 bases and the J gene end by 8 bases; junction bases not matched to a gene: 7. This CDR3 reads CASSVQGDGEAFF. The CDR3 DNA reads as TGTGCCAGCTCAGTACAGGGGGATGGAGAAGCTTTCTTT.

The rearrangement joins TRBV5-1 to TRBJ2-7, with D unresolved. CDR3 length: 14 amino acids. Trimming left V 0 bases short and J 5 bases short, with 12 bases between. CDR1 and CDR2 from the germline V gene are SGHRS and YFSETQ. CDR3 residues: CASSLAAWPNEQYF. CDR3 coding DNA: TGCGCCAGCAGCTTGGCCGCTTGGCCGAACGAGCAGTACTTC. Variable domain in full (rest from reference TRBV5-1 and TRBJ2-7): KAGVTQTPRYLIKTRGQQVTLSCSPISGHRSVSWYQQTPGQGLQFLFEYFSETQRNKGNFPGRFSGRQFSNSRSEMNVSTLELGDSALYLCASSLAAWPNEQYFGPGTRLTVT.

The chain couples TRBV27 to TRBJ1-4; D is possibly TRBD1 (6 bases). Trimming took off 5 bases at V and 7 bases at J, with 20 bases between the two ends. This CDR3 contains 16 residues. The V gene's germline CDR1 is MNHEY and CDR2 SMNVEV (reference sequence). CDR3 sequence (DNA): TGTGCCAGCAGTCCGCAGGGGTCTTCGTTAGTTGAAAAACTGTTTTTT. Encoded protein: CASSPQGSSLVEKLFF.

The count of this clone is one. The chain joins TRBV7-8 to TRBJ1-3, with 8 bases fitting TRBD1. The J segment lost 2 bases and the V segment lost 4 bases, leaving 4 bases of the junction unmatched. The CDR3 runs 15 residues. Germline CDR1 SGHVS, CDR2 FQNEAQ. The DNA of the CDR3 is TGTGCCAGCAGCTGGGACAGGAAGACTGGAAACACCATATATTTT. This sequence encodes CASSWDRKTGNTIYF.

The chain employs TRBV24-1 and TRBJ2-2, with TRBD2 matching over 7 bases. Per the germline V gene, CDR1 is KGHDR and CDR2 is SFDVKD. V gave up 1 base and J gave up 4 bases; unmatched junction bases: 11. This CDR3 is 18 amino acids long. DNA for the CDR3: TGTGCCACCAGTGATTTTGCGGGAAGCGGGGAAGGCACCGGGGAGCTGTTTTTT. Amino acid sequence: CATSDFAGSGEGTGELFF.

The chain carries TRBV15 and TRBJ2-5; D call uncertain. This CDR3 comprises 13 residues. Germline CDR1 reads LNHNV; CDR2 reads YYDKDF (reference sequence). V lost 0 bases to trimming and J lost 2 bases, with 4 bases between them. The CDR3 spells CATSRDLQETQYF. CDR3 DNA: TGTGCCACCAGCAGAGATCTTCAAGAGACCCAGTACTTC. The full variable domain, in which reference TRBV15 and TRBJ2-5 provide the parts outside the CDR3, is DAMVIQNPRYQVTQFGKPVTLSCSQTLNHNVMYWYQQKSSQAPKLLFHYYDKDFNNEADTPDNFQSRRPNTSFCFLDIRSPGLGDTAMYLCATSRDLQETQYFGPGTRLLVL.

A single count supports this clone. The chain's CDR3 is CATSRGGGYNEQFF. CDR3 sequence (DNA): TGTGCCACCTCGCGTGGGGGAGGGTACAATGAGCAGTTCTTC. The V and J genes are TRBV24-1 and TRBJ2-1; 7 bases align to TRBD2. Losses at the gene ends were 9 bases for V and 4 bases for J; bases not matched to a gene: 8. Germline values: CDR1 KGHDR, CDR2 SFDVKD. The CDR3 length is 14 residues.

The chain is built from TRBV2 and TRBJ2-2, with D unresolved. The germline V gene encodes CDR1 SNHLY and CDR2 FYNNEI. The CDR3 loop spans 15 amino acids. Trimming took off 7 bases at V and 3 bases at J, with 15 bases between the two ends. The CDR3 nucleotides are TGTGCCAGCAATATTCCAGGATTCGACACCGGGGAGCTGTTTTTT. It codes for CASNIPGFDTGELFF. Based on the CDR3 plus reference TRBV2 and TRBJ2-2, the full variable domain is EPEVTQTPSHQVTQMGQEVILRCVPISNHLYFYWYRQILGQKVEFLVSFYNNEISEKSEIFDDQFSVERPDGSNFTLKIRSTKLEDSAMYFCASNIPGFDTGELFFGEGSRLTVL.

This sequence joins TRBV7-6 and TRBJ2-5; 9 positions agree with TRBD2. V was clipped by 2 bases and J by 5 bases; unmatched bases: 18. The germline CDR1 and CDR2 sequences are SGHVS and FNYEAQ. This CDR3 contains 19 residues. The CDR3 sequence is CASSLNGISGRGSGETQYF. The CDR3 region has the DNA TGTGCCAGCAGCTTAAATGGGATTAGCGGGAGAGGTTCAGGGGAGACCCAGTACTTC.

J is TRBJ1-5 and V is TRBV30, with 9 bases aligning to TRBD1. V dropped 2 bases and J dropped 7; count of bases not matched to a gene: 6. Germline-derived CDR1 and CDR2 are GTSNPN and SVGIG (reference sequence). This CDR3 is built from 14 residues. DNA of the CDR3: TGTGCCTGGAGTCACGGACAGGGGAGGCAGCCCCAGCATTTT. Translated, it gives CAWSHGQGRQPQHF.

This clone was detected only once. The genes are TRBV29-1 and TRBJ2-5, with 8 bases that match TRBD1. The CDR3 has 12 amino acids. The germline gives CDR1 SQVTM, CDR2 ANQGSEA. With 7 bases clipped from V and 4 bases from J, the junction kept 5 bases outside the gene matches. DNA for the CDR3: TGCAGCGCCTTTGACAGGGGAGAGACCCAGTACTTC. As protein: CSAFDRGETQYF.